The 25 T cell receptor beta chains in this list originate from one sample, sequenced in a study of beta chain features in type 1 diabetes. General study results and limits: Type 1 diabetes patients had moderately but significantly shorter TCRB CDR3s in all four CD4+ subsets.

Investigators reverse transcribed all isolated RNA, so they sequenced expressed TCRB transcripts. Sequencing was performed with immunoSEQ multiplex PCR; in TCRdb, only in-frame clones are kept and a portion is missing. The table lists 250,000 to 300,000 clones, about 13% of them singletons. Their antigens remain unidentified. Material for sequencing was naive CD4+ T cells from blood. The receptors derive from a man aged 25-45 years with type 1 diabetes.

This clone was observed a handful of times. The CDR3 DNA follows: TGTGCCAGCTCACCATTTCCAACAGAAAGCTATGGCTACACCTTC. Residues: CASSPFPTESYGYTF. V usage is TRBV18 and J usage is TRBJ1-2, with no clear D. This CDR3 spans 15 amino acids. CDR1 is KGHSH, CDR2 LQKENI, per germline. Trimming pared 2 bases from V and 4 bases from J, leaving 14 bases between.

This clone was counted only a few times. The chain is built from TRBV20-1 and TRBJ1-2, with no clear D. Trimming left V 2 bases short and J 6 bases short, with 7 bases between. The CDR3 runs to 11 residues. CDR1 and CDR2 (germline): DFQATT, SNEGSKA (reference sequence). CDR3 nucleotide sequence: TGCAGTGCTAGAAAGGGAGATGGCTACACCTTC. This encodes CSARKGDGYTF.

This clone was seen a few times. Here the CDR3 DNA reads TGCGCCAGCAGCTTGGGGCTAGCGGGGCCCAAAAGCTCCTACAATGAGCAGTTCTTC. It translates to CASSLGLAGPKSSYNEQFF. The V call is TRBV5-1, the J call TRBJ2-1; 9 nucleotides align to TRBD2. This CDR3 comprises 19 residues. Unmatched junction bases numbered 10, after V lost 0 bases and J lost 0 bases. The germline V gene encodes CDR1 SGHRS and CDR2 YFSETQ.

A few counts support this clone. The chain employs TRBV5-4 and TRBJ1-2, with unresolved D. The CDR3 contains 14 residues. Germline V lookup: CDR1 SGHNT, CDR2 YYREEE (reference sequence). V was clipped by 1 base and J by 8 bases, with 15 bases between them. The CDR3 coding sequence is TGTGCCAGCAGCTTGAGTCAGGAAATAACAGGCTACACCTTC. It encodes CASSLSQEITGYTF.

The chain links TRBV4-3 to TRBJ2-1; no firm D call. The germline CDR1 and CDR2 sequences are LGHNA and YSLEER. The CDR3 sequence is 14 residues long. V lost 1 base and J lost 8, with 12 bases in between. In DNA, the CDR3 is TGCGCCAGCAGCCAAGGCCCCAGTAGCTATGAGCAGTTCTTC. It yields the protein CASSQGPSSYEQFF.

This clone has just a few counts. CDR3 in amino acids: CSVARRDRGPLGGYEQYF. For the CDR3, the DNA is TGCAGCGTTGCCCGACGGGACAGGGGTCCTCTGGGGGGCTACGAGCAGTACTTC. The chain links TRBV29-1 to TRBJ2-7, with 10 bases fitting TRBD1. Trimming at V came to 4 bases and at J to 3 bases, leaving 18 bases not matched to a gene. Germline V gives CDR1 SQVTM, CDR2 ANQGSEA. The CDR3 totals 18 residues.

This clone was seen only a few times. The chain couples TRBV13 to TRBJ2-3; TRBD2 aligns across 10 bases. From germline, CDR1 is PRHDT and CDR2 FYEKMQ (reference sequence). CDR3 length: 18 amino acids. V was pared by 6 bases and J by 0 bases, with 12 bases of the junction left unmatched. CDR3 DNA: TGTGCCAGCAGTTTAAGGACTAGCGGAGGATTAAGCACAGATACGCAGTATTTT. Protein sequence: CASSLRTSGGLSTDTQYF.

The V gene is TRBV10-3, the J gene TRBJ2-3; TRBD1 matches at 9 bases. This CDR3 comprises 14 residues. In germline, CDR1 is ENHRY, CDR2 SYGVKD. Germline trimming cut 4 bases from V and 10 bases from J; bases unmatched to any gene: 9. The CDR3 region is CAISGPAQGAPQYF. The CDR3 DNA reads TGTGCCATCAGTGGCCCGGCACAGGGGGCACCGCAGTATTTT.

CDR3 protein: CAIMGQGVYEQYF. CDR3 DNA: TGTGCCATCATGGGACAGGGAGTCTACGAGCAGTACTTC. The rearrangement joins TRBV10-3 to TRBJ2-7, with 9 nucleotides matching TRBD1. The CDR3 spans 13 residues. Losses at the gene ends were 7 bases for V and 3 bases for J; bases not matched to a gene: 4. Germline V gives CDR1 ENHRY, CDR2 SYGVKD.

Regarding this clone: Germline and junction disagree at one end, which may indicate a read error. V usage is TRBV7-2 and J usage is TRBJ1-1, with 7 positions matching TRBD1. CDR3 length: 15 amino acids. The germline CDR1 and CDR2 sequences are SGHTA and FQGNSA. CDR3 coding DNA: TGTGCCAACAGCGCCCCGGGACAGAAGAACACTGAAGCTTTCTTT. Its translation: CANSAPGQKNTEAFF.

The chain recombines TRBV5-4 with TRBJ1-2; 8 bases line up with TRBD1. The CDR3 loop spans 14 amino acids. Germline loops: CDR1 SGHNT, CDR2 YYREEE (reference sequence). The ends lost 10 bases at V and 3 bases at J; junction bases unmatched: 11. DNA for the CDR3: TGTGCCGAGACCCGGGGACAGGAACACTATGGCTACACCTTC. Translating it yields CAETRGQEHYGYTF.

The CDR3 sequence: CASSATGGSGANVLTF. For the CDR3, the DNA is TGTGCCAGCAGCGCCACTGGCGGCTCTGGGGCCAACGTCCTGACTTTC. This chain connects TRBV28 to TRBJ2-6; D call uncertain. The CDR3 covers 16 residues. V dropped 6 bases and J dropped 0 bases, with 12 bases sitting between them. The germline V gene has CDR1 MDHEN and CDR2 SYDVKM.

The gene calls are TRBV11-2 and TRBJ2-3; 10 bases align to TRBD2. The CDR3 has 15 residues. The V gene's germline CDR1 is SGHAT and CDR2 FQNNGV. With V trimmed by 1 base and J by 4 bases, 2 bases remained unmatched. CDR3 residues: CASSLASGSPDTQYF. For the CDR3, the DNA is TGTGCCAGCAGCTTAGCTAGCGGGAGCCCAGATACGCAGTATTTT.

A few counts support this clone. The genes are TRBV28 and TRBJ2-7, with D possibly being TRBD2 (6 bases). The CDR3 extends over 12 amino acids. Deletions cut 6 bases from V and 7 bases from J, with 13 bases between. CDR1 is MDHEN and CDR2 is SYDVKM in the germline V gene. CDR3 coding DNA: TGTGCCAGCAGCTTCCTAGCGAGGGAGCAGTACTTC. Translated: CASSFLAREQYF. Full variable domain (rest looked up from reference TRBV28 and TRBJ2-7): DVKVTQSSRYLVKRTGEKVFLECVQDMDHENMFWYRQDPGLGLRLIYFSYDVKMKEKGDIPEGYSVSREKKERFSLILESASTNQTSMYLCASSFLAREQYFGPGTRLTVT.

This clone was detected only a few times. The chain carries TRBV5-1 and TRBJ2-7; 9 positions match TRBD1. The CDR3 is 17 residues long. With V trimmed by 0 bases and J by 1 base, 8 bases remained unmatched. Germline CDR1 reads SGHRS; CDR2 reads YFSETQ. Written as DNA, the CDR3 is TGCGCCAGCAGCTTGGCGTCCGGGACAGGGTTATCCTACGAGCAGTACTTC. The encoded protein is CASSLASGTGLSYEQYF.

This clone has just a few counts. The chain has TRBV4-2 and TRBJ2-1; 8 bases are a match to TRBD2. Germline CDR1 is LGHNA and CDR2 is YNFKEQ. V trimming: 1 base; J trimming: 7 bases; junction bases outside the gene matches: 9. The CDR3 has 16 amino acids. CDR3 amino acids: CASSQALGTRDNEQFF. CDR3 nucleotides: TGTGCCAGCAGCCAAGCGCTCGGGACTAGGGATAATGAGCAGTTCTTC.

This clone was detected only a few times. CDR3 protein: CASSLVGTVEDYGYTF. CDR3 coding DNA: TGTGCCAGCAGCTTAGTGGGGACTGTGGAAGACTATGGCTACACCTTC. V usage is TRBV7-2 and J usage is TRBJ1-2, with D perhaps TRBD1 (5 bases). The ends were cut back, 1 base at V and 3 bases at J, with 15 bases in the middle. The CDR3 runs 16 residues. CDR1 SGHTA and CDR2 FQGNSA come from the germline V gene.

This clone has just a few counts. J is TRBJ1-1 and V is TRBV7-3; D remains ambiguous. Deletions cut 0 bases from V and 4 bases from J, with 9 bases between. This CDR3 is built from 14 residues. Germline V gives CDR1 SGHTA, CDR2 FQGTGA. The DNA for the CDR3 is TGTGCCAGCAGCTTAACTCCCGTGGCCACTGAAGCTTTCTTT. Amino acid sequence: CASSLTPVATEAFF.

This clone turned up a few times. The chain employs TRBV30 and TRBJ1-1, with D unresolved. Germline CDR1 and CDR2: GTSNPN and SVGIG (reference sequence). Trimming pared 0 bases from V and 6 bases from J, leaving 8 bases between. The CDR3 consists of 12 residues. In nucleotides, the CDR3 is TGTGCCTGGAGTGTCCTTTTTCCTGAAGCTTTCTTT. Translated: CAWSVLFPEAFF. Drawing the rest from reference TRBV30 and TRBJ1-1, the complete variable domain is SQTIHQWPATLVQPVGSPLSLECTVEGTSNPNLYWYRQAAGRGLQLLFYSVGIGQISSEVPQNLSASRPQDRQFILSSKKLLLSDSGFYLCAWSVLFPEAFFGQGTRLTVV.

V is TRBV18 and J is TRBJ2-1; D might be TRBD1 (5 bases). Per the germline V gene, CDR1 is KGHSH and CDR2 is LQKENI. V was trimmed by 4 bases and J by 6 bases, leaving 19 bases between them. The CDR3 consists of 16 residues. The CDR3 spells CASSLNRPRLGNEQFF. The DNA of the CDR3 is TGTGCCAGCTCACTAAACAGGCCCCGGCTGGGCAATGAGCAGTTCTTC. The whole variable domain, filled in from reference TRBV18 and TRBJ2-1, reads NAGVMQNPRHLVRRRGQEARLRCSPMKGHSHVYWYRQLPEEGLKFMVYLQKENIIDESGMPKERFSAEFPKEGPSILRIQQVVRGDSAAYFCASSLNRPRLGNEQFFGPGTRLTVL.

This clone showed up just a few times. Here the CDR3 reads CASSPRQEKETQYF. In DNA, the CDR3 is TGTGCCAGCTCACCACGACAGGAAAAAGAGACCCAGTACTTC. The gene calls are TRBV18 and TRBJ2-5; tentatively, D is TRBD1 (6 bases). Germline V gives CDR1 KGHSH, CDR2 LQKENI. This CDR3 has 14 residues. Deletions cut 1 base from V and 3 bases from J, with 9 bases between.

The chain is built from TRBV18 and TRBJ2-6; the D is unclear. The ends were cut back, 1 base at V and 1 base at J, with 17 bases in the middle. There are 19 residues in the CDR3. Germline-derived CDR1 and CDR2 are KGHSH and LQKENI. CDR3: CASSPLGAASRSGANVLTF. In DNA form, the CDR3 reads TGTGCCAGCTCACCACTAGGAGCTGCCAGCCGGTCTGGGGCCAACGTCCTGACTTTC.

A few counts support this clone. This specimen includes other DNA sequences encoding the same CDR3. This CDR3 reads CASSLGLAGAEETQYF. The CDR3, as DNA: TGCGCCAGCAGCTTGGGACTAGCGGGAGCGGAAGAGACCCAGTACTTC. The chain links TRBV5-1 to TRBJ2-5; 12 nucleotides agree with TRBD2. The germline V gene has CDR1 SGHRS and CDR2 YFSETQ. The ends lost 0 bases at V and 3 bases at J; junction bases unmatched: 3. The CDR3 has 16 residues.

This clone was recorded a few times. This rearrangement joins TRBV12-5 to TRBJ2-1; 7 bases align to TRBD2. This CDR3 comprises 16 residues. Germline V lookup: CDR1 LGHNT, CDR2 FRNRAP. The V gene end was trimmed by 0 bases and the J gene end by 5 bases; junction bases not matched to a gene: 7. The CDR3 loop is CASGLVLSSGHNEQFF. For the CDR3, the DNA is TGTGCTAGTGGTTTGGTACTGTCTAGCGGACACAATGAGCAGTTCTTC. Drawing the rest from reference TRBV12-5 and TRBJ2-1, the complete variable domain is DARVTQTPRHKVTEMGQEVTMRCQPILGHNTVFWYRQTMMQGLELLAYFRNRAPLDDSGMPKDRFSAEMPDATLATLKIQPSEPRDSAVYFCASGLVLSSGHNEQFFGPGTRLTVL.

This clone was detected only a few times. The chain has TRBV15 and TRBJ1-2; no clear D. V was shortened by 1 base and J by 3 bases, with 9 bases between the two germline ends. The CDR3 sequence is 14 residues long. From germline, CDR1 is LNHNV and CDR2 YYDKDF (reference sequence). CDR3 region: CATSRGADYYGYTF. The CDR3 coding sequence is TGTGCCACCAGCAGAGGAGCGGACTACTATGGCTACACCTTC.